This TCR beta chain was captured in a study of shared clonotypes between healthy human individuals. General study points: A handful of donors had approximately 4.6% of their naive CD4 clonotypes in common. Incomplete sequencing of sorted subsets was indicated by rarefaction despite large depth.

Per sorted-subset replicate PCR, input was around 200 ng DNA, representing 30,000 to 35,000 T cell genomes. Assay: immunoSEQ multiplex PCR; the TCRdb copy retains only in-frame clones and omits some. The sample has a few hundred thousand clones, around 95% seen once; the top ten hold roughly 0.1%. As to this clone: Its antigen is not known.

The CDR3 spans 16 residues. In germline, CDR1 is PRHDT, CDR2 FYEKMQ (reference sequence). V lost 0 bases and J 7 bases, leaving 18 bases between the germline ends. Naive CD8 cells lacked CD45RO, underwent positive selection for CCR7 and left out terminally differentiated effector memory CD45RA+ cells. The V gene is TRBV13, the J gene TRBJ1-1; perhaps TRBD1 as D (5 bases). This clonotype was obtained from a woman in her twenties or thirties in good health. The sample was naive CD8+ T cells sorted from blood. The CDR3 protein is CASSLGQRLGGFEAFF. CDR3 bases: TGTGCCAGCAGCTTAGGCCAACGACTCGGGGGGTTTGAAGCTTTCTTT.